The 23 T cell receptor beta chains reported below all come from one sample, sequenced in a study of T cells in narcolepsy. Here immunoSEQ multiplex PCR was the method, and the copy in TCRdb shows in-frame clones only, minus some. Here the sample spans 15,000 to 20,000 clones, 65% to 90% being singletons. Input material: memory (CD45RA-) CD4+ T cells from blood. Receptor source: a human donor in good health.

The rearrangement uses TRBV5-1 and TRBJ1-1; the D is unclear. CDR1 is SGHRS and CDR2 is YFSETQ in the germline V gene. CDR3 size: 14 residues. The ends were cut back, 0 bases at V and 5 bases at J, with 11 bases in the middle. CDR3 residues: CASSLEVWDTEAFF. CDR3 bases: TGCGCCAGCAGCTTGGAGGTCTGGGATACTGAAGCTTTCTTT.

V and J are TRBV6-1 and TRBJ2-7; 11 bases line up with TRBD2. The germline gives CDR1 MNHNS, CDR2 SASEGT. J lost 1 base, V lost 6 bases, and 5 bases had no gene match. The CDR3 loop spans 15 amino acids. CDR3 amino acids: CASRPLAGGSYEQYF. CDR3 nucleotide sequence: TGTGCCAGCAGGCCCCTAGCGGGAGGTTCCTACGAGCAGTACTTC.

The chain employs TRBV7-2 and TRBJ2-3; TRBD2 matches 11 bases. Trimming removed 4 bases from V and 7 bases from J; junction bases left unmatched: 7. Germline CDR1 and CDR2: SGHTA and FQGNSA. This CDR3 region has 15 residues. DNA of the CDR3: TGTGCCAGCAGCTCGACTAGCGGGGAGGGGAATACGCAGTATTTT. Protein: CASSSTSGEGNTQYF.

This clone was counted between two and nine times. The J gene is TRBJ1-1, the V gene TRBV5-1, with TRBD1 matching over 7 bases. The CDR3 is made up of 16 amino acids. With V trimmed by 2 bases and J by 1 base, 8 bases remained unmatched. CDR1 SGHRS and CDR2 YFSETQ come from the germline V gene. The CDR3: CASSLGQAFKNTEAFF. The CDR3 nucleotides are TGCGCCAGCAGCTTAGGACAGGCCTTCAAGAACACTGAAGCTTTCTTT.

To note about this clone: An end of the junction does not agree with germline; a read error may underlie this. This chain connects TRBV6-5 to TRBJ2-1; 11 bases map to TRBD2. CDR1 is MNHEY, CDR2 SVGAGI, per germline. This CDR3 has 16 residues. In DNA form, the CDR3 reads TGTGCCAGCAGTTCGATAGGACTAGCGGGCTACGATGAGCAGTTCTTC. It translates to CASSSIGLAGYDEQFF.

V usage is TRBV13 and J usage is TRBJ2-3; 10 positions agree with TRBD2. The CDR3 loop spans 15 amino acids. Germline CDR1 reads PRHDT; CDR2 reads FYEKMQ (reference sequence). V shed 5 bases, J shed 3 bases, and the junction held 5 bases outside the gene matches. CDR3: CASSPYSGRTDTQYF. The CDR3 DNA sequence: TGTGCCAGCAGCCCTTATAGCGGGAGGACAGATACGCAGTATTTT. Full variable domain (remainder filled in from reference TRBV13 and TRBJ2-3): AAGVIQSPRHLIKEKRETATLKCYPIPRHDTVYWYQQGPGQDPQFLISFYEKMQSDKGSIPDRFSAQQFSDYHSELNMSSLELGDSALYFCASSPYSGRTDTQYFGPGTRLTVL.

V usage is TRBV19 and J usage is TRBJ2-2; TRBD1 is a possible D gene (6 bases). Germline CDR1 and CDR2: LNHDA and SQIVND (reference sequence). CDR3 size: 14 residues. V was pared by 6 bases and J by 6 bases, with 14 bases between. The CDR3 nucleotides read TGTGCCAGTAGCCCAAACAGGGCGGCCGGGGAGCTGTTTTTT. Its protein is CASSPNRAAGELFF.

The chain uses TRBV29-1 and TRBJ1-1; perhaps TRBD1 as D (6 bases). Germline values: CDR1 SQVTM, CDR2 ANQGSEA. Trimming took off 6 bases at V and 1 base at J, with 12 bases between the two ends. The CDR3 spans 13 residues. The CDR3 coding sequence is TGCAGCGTCGCAGGGGATCGGAACACTGAAGCTTTCTTT. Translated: CSVAGDRNTEAFF. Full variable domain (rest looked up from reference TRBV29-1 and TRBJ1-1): SAVISQKPSRDICQRGTSLTIQCQVDSQVTMMFWYRQQPGQSLTLIATANQGSEATYESGFVIDKFPISRPNLTFSTLTVSNMSPEDSSIYLCSVAGDRNTEAFFGQGTRLTVV.

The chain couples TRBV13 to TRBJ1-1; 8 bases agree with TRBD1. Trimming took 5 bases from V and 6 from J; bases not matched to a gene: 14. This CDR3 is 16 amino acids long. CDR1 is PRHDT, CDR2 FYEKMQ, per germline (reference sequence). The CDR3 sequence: CASSPGTGRVGAEAFF. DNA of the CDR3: TGTGCCAGCAGCCCGGGGACAGGCCGAGTGGGCGCTGAAGCTTTCTTT.

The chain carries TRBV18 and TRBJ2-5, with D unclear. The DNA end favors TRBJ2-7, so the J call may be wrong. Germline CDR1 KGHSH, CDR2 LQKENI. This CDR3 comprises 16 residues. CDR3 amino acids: CASSPDTKRSTYEQYF. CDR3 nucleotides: TGTGCCAGCTCACCAGATACCAAACGTTCAACCTACGAGCAGTACTTC.

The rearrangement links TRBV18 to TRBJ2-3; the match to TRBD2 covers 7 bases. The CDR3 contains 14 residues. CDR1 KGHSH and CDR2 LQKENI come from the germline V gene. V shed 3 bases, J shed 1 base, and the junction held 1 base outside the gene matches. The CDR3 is CASSPTSGTDTQYF. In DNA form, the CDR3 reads TGTGCCAGCTCACCCACTAGCGGCACAGATACGCAGTATTTT. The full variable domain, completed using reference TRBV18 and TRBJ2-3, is NAGVMQNPRHLVRRRGQEARLRCSPMKGHSHVYWYRQLPEEGLKFMVYLQKENIIDESGMPKERFSAEFPKEGPSILRIQQVVRGDSAAYFCASSPTSGTDTQYFGPGTRLTVL.

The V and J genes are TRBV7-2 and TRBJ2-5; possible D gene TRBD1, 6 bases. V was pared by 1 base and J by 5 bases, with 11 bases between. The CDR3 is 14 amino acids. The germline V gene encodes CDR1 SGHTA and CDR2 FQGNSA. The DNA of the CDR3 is TGTGCCAGCAGCTTAGGGTTGGGGGCGGAGACCCAGTACTTC. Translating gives CASSLGLGAETQYF.

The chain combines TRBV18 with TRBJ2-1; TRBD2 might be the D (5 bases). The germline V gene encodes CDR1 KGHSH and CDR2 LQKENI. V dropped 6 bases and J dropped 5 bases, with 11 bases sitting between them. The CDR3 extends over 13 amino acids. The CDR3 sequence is CASSGSMDNEQFF. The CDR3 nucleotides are TGTGCCAGCTCGGGGAGTATGGACAATGAGCAGTTCTTC. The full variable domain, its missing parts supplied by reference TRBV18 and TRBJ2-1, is NAGVMQNPRHLVRRRGQEARLRCSPMKGHSHVYWYRQLPEEGLKFMVYLQKENIIDESGMPKERFSAEFPKEGPSILRIQQVVRGDSAAYFCASSGSMDNEQFFGPGTRLTVL.

The DNA for the CDR3 is TGCGCCAGCAGCTTAGTAGGTGGGCAGAACACTGAAGCTTTCTTT. It translates to CASSLVGGQNTEAFF. V usage is TRBV5-1 and J usage is TRBJ1-1; D unclear. Germline V lookup: CDR1 SGHRS, CDR2 YFSETQ. Trimming left V 2 bases short and J 1 base short, with 12 bases between. The CDR3 has 15 amino acids. Looking up the rest from reference TRBV5-1 and TRBJ1-1 gives the full variable domain: KAGVTQTPRYLIKTRGQQVTLSCSPISGHRSVSWYQQTPGQGLQFLFEYFSETQRNKGNFPGRFSGRQFSNSRSEMNVSTLELGDSALYLCASSLVGGQNTEAFFGQGTRLTVV.

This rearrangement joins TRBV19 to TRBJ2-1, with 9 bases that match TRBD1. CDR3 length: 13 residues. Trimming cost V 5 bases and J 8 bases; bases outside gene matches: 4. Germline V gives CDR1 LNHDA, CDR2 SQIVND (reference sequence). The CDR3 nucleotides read TGTGCCAGTAGTGAGGGACAGGGATATGAGCAGTTCTTC. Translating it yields CASSEGQGYEQFF.

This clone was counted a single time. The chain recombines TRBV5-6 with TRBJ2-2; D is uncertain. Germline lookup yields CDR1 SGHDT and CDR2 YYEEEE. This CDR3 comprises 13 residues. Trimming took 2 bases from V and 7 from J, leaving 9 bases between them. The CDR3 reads CASSFRRGGELFF. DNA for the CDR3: TGTGCCAGCAGCTTCAGAAGAGGCGGGGAGCTGTTTTTT.

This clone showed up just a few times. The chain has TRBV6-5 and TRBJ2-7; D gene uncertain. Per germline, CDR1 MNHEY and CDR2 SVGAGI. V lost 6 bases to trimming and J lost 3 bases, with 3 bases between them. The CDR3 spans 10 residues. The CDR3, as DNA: TGTGCCAGCAGGATCTACGAGCAGTACTTC. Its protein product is CASRIYEQYF.

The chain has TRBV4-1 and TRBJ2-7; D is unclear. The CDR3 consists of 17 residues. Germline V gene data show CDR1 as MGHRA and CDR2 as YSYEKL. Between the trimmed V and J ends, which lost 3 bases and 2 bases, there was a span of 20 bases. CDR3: CASSQMQPGLATYEQYF. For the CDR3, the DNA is TGCGCCAGCAGCCAGATGCAACCGGGCCTTGCTACCTACGAGCAGTACTTC.

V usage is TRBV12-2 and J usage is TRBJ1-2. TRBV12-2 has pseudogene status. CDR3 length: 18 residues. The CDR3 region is CASRLVSRWHGKPDGYTF. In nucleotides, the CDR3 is TGTGCAAGTCGCTTAGTTTCTCGGTGGCATGGGAAACCGGATGGCTACACCTTC.

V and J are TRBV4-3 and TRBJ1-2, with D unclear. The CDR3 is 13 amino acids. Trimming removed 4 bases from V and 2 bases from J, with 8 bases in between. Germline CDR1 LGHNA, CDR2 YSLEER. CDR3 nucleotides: TGCGCCAGCAGCCGACGATTAAACTATGGCTACACCTTC. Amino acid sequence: CASSRRLNYGYTF.

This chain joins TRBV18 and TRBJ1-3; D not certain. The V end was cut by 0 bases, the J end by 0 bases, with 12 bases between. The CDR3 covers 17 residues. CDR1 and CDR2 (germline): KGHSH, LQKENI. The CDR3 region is CASSPPIGLYSGNTIYF. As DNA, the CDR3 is TGTGCCAGCTCACCACCCATAGGACTTTACTCTGGAAACACCATATATTTT.

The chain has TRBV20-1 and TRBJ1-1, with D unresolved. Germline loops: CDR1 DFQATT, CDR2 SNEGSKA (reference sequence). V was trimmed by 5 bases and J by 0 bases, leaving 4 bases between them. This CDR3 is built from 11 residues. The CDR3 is CSARMNTEAFF. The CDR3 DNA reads TGCAGTGCTCGGATGAACACTGAAGCTTTCTTT.

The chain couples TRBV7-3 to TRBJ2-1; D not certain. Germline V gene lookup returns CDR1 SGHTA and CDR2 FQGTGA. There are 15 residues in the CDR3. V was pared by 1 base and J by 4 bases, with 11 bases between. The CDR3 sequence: CASSLMGTEYNEQFF. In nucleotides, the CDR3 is TGTGCCAGCAGCTTAATGGGAACCGAATACAATGAGCAGTTCTTC.